This T cell receptor beta chain was recovered during a study of T cells in Graves' hyperthyroidism and ophthalmopathy. Findings of the study overall: By a 13 V-J model, ophthalmopathy was set apart from stable hyperthyroidism. Ophthalmopathy prediction by the model preceded onset by a median approximately 6.9 months.

CDR3 length equals 13 residues. Trimming took 5 bases from V and 1 from J, leaving 8 bases between them. The V gene's germline CDR1 is SEHNR and CDR2 FQNEAQ (reference sequence). There were TCR beta CDR3 regions amplified from RNA transcripts. First-round RT-PCR with HTBI primers amplified the TCR CDR3 region. TCRdb re-called the multiplex PCR reads through MiXCR, storing one row per CDR3 protein. The sample consists of around 540,000 distinct CDR3 sequences, about 16% of them appearing once. In this sample, this clonotype turned up many times. What it binds is unknown. Any patient presenting with uncontrolled infection, other autoimmune disease, pregnancy or lactation was left out.

This receptor was obtained from a woman aged 30 to 39 with Graves' ophthalmopathy. Input material: blood. The V and J genes are TRBV7-9 and TRBJ1-1; unclear D gene. In DNA, the CDR3 is TGTGCCAGCAGCCCCTCAACGAACACTGAAGCTTTCTTT. Amino acid sequence: CASSPSTNTEAFF. The full variable domain, with the rest looked up from reference TRBV7-9 and TRBJ1-1, is DTGVSQNPRHKITKRGQNVTFRCDPISEHNRLYWYRQTLGQGPEFLTYFQNEAQLEKSRLLSDRFSAERPKGSFSTLEIQRTEQGDSAMYLCASSPSTNTEAFFGQGTRLTVV.